Listed below are T cell receptor beta chains from one sample, sequenced in a study of blood T cell repertoires in COVID-19. The data were produced by immunoSEQ multiplex PCR, yet TCRdb's version contains in-frame clones alone and is incomplete. Among around 60,000 clones listed, about 88% were seen once. Sequencing was done on a sample of peripheral blood. Receptors were obtained from a man between 60 and 75 years old with acute or convalescent COVID-19. Both conserved end residues are part of each CDR3. D genes are given only for firm matches. Some rows mark clone size as missing; the rest say once, few, many or name a class of expanded clone.

CDR3 DNA: TGTGCCAGTAGTACCGCCCAAGAGTTGACGGGGCAGTACTTC; CDR3 protein: CASSTAQELTGQYF; D gene: -; clone size: -; V gene: TRBV19; J gene: TRBJ2-7
CDR3 DNA: TGTGCCAGTATGAGGACAGAATCTAACTATGGCTACACCTTC; CDR3 protein: CASMRTESNYGYTF; D gene: -; clone size: once; V gene: TRBV19; J gene: TRBJ1-2
CDR3 DNA: TGCAGTGGTGAGCTCACCGGGGAGCTGTTTTTT; CDR3 protein: CSGELTGELFF; D gene: -; clone size: once; V gene: TRBV20-1; J gene: TRBJ2-2
CDR3 DNA: TGCGCCAGCAGCTTTGGGGGCAGCGAGCAGTACTTC; CDR3 protein: CASSFGGSEQYF; D gene: -; clone size: -; V gene: TRBV5-1; J gene: TRBJ2-7
CDR3 DNA: TGTGCCAGCAGCCCCCCAAAGCACTATGGCTACACCTTC; CDR3 protein: CASSPPKHYGYTF; D gene: -; clone size: -; V gene: TRBV11-2; J gene: TRBJ1-2
CDR3 DNA: TGTGCCAGCAGCTTAGCGGCTAATCAGCCCCAGCATTTT; CDR3 protein: CASSLAANQPQHF; D gene: -; clone size: -; V gene: TRBV7-2; J gene: TRBJ1-5
CDR3 DNA: TGTGCCAGCAGTGAATGGTTCCCACAAGGAGTGAACACTGAAGCTTTCTTT; CDR3 protein: CASSEWFPQGVNTEAFF; D gene: -; clone size: -; V gene: TRBV25-1; J gene: TRBJ1-1
CDR3 DNA: TGTGCCAGCAGCTTAGACGGGACAGCTCAAGAGACCCAGTACTTC; CDR3 protein: CASSLDGTAQETQYF; D gene: TRBD1; clone size: -; V gene: TRBV7-2; J gene: TRBJ2-5
CDR3 DNA: TGTGCCAGCAGTCGTAGCGGTGCTACCTCCTACGAGCAGTACTTC; CDR3 protein: CASSRSGATSYEQYF; D gene: -; clone size: -; V gene: TRBV28; J gene: TRBJ2-7
CDR3 DNA: TGTGCCATCAGTGAAACACTAGCGGGGGGGTCTATAATCTCCTACAATGAGCAGTTCTTC; CDR3 protein: CAISETLAGGSIISYNEQFF; D gene: TRBD2; clone size: -; V gene: TRBV10-3; J gene: TRBJ2-1
CDR3 DNA: TGTGCCAGTACCAATCTGGGGGCGTTTGGCGAAGCTTTCTTT; CDR3 protein: CASTNLGAFGEAFF; D gene: -; clone size: -; V gene: TRBV19; J gene: TRBJ1-1
CDR3 DNA: TGTGCCAGCAGCCCTATAGGCGGGGTAGCTTACAATGAGCAGTTCTTC; CDR3 protein: CASSPIGGVAYNEQFF; D gene: -; clone size: -; V gene: TRBV11-2; J gene: TRBJ2-1
CDR3 DNA: TGTGCCACCAGTGATCTGACAGGGGTTTACACCTTC; CDR3 protein: CATSDLTGVYTF; D gene: TRBD1; clone size: -; V gene: TRBV24-1; J gene: TRBJ1-2
CDR3 DNA: TGTGCCAGCAGCTTGAGGCTAGCGGGGGACAATGAGCAGTTCTTC; CDR3 protein: CASSLRLAGDNEQFF; D gene: TRBD2; clone size: -; V gene: TRBV11-3; J gene: TRBJ2-1
CDR3 DNA: TGTGCCATCCTCCGAGACAGCTTGCAGAACGGCTACACCTTC; CDR3 protein: CAILRDSLQNGYTF; D gene: -; clone size: -; V gene: TRBV10-3; J gene: TRBJ1-2
CDR3 DNA: TGTGCCAGCAAGATGGGCGGGTTGGGTGGAAACACCATATATTTT; CDR3 protein: CASKMGGLGGNTIYF; D gene: -; clone size: -; V gene: TRBV6-5; J gene: TRBJ1-3
CDR3 DNA: TGTGCCACCAGTGGGGGGGGAATCATAGGGCAGTTCTTC; CDR3 protein: CATSGGGIIGQFF; D gene: TRBD2; clone size: once; V gene: TRBV24-1; J gene: TRBJ2-1
CDR3 DNA: TGTGCCAGCAGTGGACAGGGAGGCTCTGGAAACACCATATATTTT; CDR3 protein: CASSGQGGSGNTIYF; D gene: TRBD1; clone size: -; V gene: TRBV2; J gene: TRBJ1-3
CDR3 DNA: TGTGCCAGTAGTACTGGACAGGGGCTCCCGAGGGGGCAGCCCCAGCATTTT; CDR3 protein: CASSTGQGLPRGQPQHF; D gene: TRBD1; clone size: -; V gene: TRBV19; J gene: TRBJ1-5
CDR3 DNA: TGTGCCAGCTCGGGGGCAGGTAACACTGAAGCTTTCTTT; CDR3 protein: CASSGAGNTEAFF; D gene: -; clone size: -; V gene: TRBV18; J gene: TRBJ1-1
CDR3 DNA: TGTGCCAGCAGCCCTGGACTGCCCTCCTACGAGCAGTACTTC; CDR3 protein: CASSPGLPSYEQYF; D gene: -; clone size: -; V gene: TRBV7-9; J gene: TRBJ2-7
CDR3 DNA: TGTGCCAGTAGTCCCAGACTTAGCACAGATACGCAGTATTTT; CDR3 protein: CASSPRLSTDTQYF; D gene: -; clone size: -; V gene: TRBV19; J gene: TRBJ2-3
CDR3 DNA: TGTGCCTGGAGTGTACCCGAGGGGACTAGTTGGCAGACCCAGTACTTC; CDR3 protein: CAWSVPEGTSWQTQYF; D gene: TRBD2; clone size: -; V gene: TRBV30; J gene: TRBJ2-5
CDR3 DNA: TGTGCCAGTAGCTTTGGACAGGGGAATCAGCCCCAGCATTTT; CDR3 protein: CASSFGQGNQPQHF; D gene: TRBD1; clone size: -; V gene: TRBV19; J gene: TRBJ1-5
CDR3 DNA: TGTGCCAGCAGTAGGGGGCGCCCATTTGAAGCTTTCTTT; CDR3 protein: CASSRGRPFEAFF; D gene: TRBD1; clone size: -; V gene: TRBV6-5; J gene: TRBJ1-1
CDR3 DNA: TGTGCCAGCAGCTTGGTTAAGGGCAGGGGGCACAATCAGCCCCAGCATTTT; CDR3 protein: CASSLVKGRGHNQPQHF; D gene: TRBD1; clone size: -; V gene: TRBV5-8; J gene: TRBJ1-5
CDR3 DNA: TGTGCCAGCAGTTTACTAGGTCCAGCCTTCTCCTACGAGCAGTACTTC; CDR3 protein: CASSLLGPAFSYEQYF; D gene: -; clone size: -; V gene: TRBV27; J gene: TRBJ2-7
CDR3 DNA: TGTGCCAGCAGTCTCGGAAGGGGTTCTGAAAAACTGTTTTTT; CDR3 protein: CASSLGRGSEKLFF; D gene: -; clone size: -; V gene: TRBV6-5; J gene: TRBJ1-4
CDR3 DNA: TGTGCCAGCTCCCCTACCCGGACAGGGTATGGCTACACCTTC; CDR3 protein: CASSPTRTGYGYTF; D gene: TRBD1; clone size: -; V gene: TRBV18; J gene: TRBJ1-2
CDR3 DNA: TGTGCCAGCTCACCACCGGACAGCCCGAGCTCCTATAATTCACCCCTCCACTTT; CDR3 protein: CASSPPDSPSSYNSPLHF; D gene: -; clone size: -; V gene: TRBV18; J gene: TRBJ1-6
CDR3 DNA: TGTGCCAGCAGCTTTAATCCGACAGGGAACTATGGCTACACCTTC; CDR3 protein: CASSFNPTGNYGYTF; D gene: TRBD1; clone size: -; V gene: TRBV7-2; J gene: TRBJ1-2
CDR3 DNA: TGTGCCAGCAGCGTTAAACAGGGAGATTCACCCCTCCACTTT; CDR3 protein: CASSVKQGDSPLHF; D gene: -; clone size: -; V gene: TRBV9; J gene: TRBJ1-6
CDR3 DNA: TGTGCCAGCAGCATACTAGCGGGTGGGTCAGATACGCAGTATTTT; CDR3 protein: CASSILAGGSDTQYF; D gene: TRBD2; clone size: -; V gene: TRBV9; J gene: TRBJ2-3
CDR3 DNA: TGTGCCTGGATCTGGGGGGGCCTCACTGAAGCTTTCTTT; CDR3 protein: CAWIWGGLTEAFF; D gene: -; clone size: -; V gene: TRBV30; J gene: TRBJ1-1
CDR3 DNA: TGCAGCGTTGAAGAATATCCAGGGGTGATCGATGGCTACACCTTC; CDR3 protein: CSVEEYPGVIDGYTF; D gene: -; clone size: -; V gene: TRBV29-1; J gene: TRBJ1-2
CDR3 DNA: TGTGCCAGAAGCTTTGTTCGGCAGGACACCTTTCTCTCTGGAAACACCATATATTTT; CDR3 protein: CARSFVRQDTFLSGNTIYF; D gene: -; clone size: once; V gene: TRBV5-3; J gene: TRBJ1-3
CDR3 DNA: TGTGCCAGTAGTATTTATTCAGCGGGGGACAATGAGCAGTTCTTC; CDR3 protein: CASSIYSAGDNEQFF; D gene: TRBD2; clone size: -; V gene: TRBV19; J gene: TRBJ2-1
CDR3 DNA: TGTGCCAGCACCAAAGTGGGACTCGGCTACACCTTC; CDR3 protein: CASTKVGLGYTF; D gene: -; clone size: once; V gene: TRBV25-1; J gene: TRBJ1-2
CDR3 DNA: TGTGCCAGCAGCGCACGGGACAGGGGGAGCAACATTGGAAACACCATATATTTT; CDR3 protein: CASSARDRGSNIGNTIYF; D gene: TRBD1; clone size: -; V gene: TRBV9; J gene: TRBJ1-3
CDR3 DNA: TGTGCCAGCAGCTCTCCAGGGGCCCCCTCTAACTATGGCTACACCTTC; CDR3 protein: CASSSPGAPSNYGYTF; D gene: -; clone size: -; V gene: TRBV5-4; J gene: TRBJ1-2
CDR3 DNA: TGTGCCAGCGGTGGGGGGAAAGCGTACGAGCAGTACTTC; CDR3 protein: CASGGGKAYEQYF; D gene: -; clone size: -; V gene: TRBV14; J gene: TRBJ2-7
CDR3 DNA: TGTGCCAGTAGTATCGACAGCAGGAGCGACGAGCAGTACTTC; CDR3 protein: CASSIDSRSDEQYF; D gene: -; clone size: once; V gene: TRBV19; J gene: TRBJ2-7
CDR3 DNA: TGTGCCAGCAGCGGTGGCCAGGGTTTCGGCTACACCTTC; CDR3 protein: CASSGGQGFGYTF; D gene: -; clone size: -; V gene: TRBV5-5; J gene: TRBJ1-2
CDR3 DNA: TGTGCCAGCAGGACAGGGGCCTATGGCTACACCTTC; CDR3 protein: CASRTGAYGYTF; D gene: TRBD1; clone size: -; V gene: TRBV6-5; J gene: TRBJ1-2
CDR3 DNA: TGCGCCAGCAGCCAACAGGGGCTGGCTAATGAAAAACTGTTTTTT; CDR3 protein: CASSQQGLANEKLFF; D gene: TRBD1; clone size: -; V gene: TRBV5-1; J gene: TRBJ1-4
CDR3 DNA: TGTGCCAGCAGTCGCGGCCCGGGAGGGAACACTGAAGCTTTCTTT; CDR3 protein: CASSRGPGGNTEAFF; D gene: -; clone size: few; V gene: TRBV7-2; J gene: TRBJ1-1
CDR3 DNA: TGTGCCACCCGCTACAGTCGGGGGACGTACTATGGCTACACCTTC; CDR3 protein: CATRYSRGTYYGYTF; D gene: -; clone size: -; V gene: TRBV2; J gene: TRBJ1-2
CDR3 DNA: TGTGCCAGTAGCCCCCGTAAGTCGGACAGTCAGCCCCAGCATTTT; CDR3 protein: CASSPRKSDSQPQHF; D gene: -; clone size: -; V gene: TRBV19; J gene: TRBJ1-5
CDR3 DNA: TGTGCCAGCAGTTACGGTTGGGGGCGGTTGAACACTGAAGCTTTCTTT; CDR3 protein: CASSYGWGRLNTEAFF; D gene: -; clone size: few; V gene: TRBV6-5; J gene: TRBJ1-1
CDR3 DNA: TGTGCCAGCAGCTTAGGCGGGACCGCTTACACAGATACGCAGTATTTT; CDR3 protein: CASSLGGTAYTDTQYF; D gene: -; clone size: -; V gene: TRBV11-2; J gene: TRBJ2-3
CDR3 DNA: TGTGCCAGCAGCCTGATCAGGGCTGCTAACTATGGCTACACCTTC; CDR3 protein: CASSLIRAANYGYTF; D gene: -; clone size: -; V gene: TRBV11-2; J gene: TRBJ1-2
CDR3 DNA: TGTGCCAGCAGCTTAGGGCCGATATCTGGGGCCAACGTCCTGACTTTC; CDR3 protein: CASSLGPISGANVLTF; D gene: -; clone size: -; V gene: TRBV7-9; J gene: TRBJ2-6